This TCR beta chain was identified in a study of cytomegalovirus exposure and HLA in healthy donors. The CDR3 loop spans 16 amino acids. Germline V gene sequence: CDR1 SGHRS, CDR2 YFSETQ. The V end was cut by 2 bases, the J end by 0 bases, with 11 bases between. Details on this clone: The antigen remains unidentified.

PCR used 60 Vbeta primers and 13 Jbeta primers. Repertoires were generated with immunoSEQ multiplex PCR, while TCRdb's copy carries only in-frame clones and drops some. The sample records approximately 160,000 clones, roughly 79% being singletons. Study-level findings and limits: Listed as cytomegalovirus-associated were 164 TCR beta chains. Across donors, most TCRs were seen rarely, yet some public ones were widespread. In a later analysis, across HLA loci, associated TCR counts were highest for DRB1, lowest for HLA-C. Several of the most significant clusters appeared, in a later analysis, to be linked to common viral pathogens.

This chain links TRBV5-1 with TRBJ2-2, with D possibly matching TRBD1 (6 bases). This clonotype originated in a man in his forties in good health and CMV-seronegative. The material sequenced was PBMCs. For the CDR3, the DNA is TGCGCCAGCAGCTTTCTAAGGGACACGAACACCGGGGAGCTGTTTTTT. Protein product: CASSFLRDTNTGELFF.